Below are 22 T cell receptor beta chains sequenced from a single sample in a study of blood T cells in healthy people across ages. Sample-barcoded 5' priming and a J-beta primer mix drove a second PCR of about 7 to 11 cycles. TCRdb fed the 5' RACE reads into MiXCR, producing one record per CDR3 protein. The sample has about 780,000 distinct CDR3 sequences; 20% to 30% are singletons. The sample was also linked to a second study, of T cells of mothers and their children.

The sequencing input was blood. The receptors stem from a boy aged 5-17 years in good health.

This clonotype was picked up a small number of times. This chain connects TRBV9 to TRBJ2-7, with D perhaps matching TRBD2 (6 bases). The germline gives CDR1 SGDLS, CDR2 YYNGEE. V shed 4 bases and J shed 2 bases, with 16 bases lying between them. CDR3 size: 15 residues. CDR3 nucleotides: TGTGCCAGCAGCCCCTACGGGACGGGGGCCTACGAGCAGTACTTC. The encoded protein is CASSPYGTGAYEQYF.

This chain joins TRBV3-1 and TRBJ2-1; unclear D gene. V dropped 0 bases and J dropped 1 base, with 10 bases sitting between them. The CDR3 loop spans 16 amino acids. Germline V gene data show CDR1 as LGHDT and CDR2 as YNNKEL (reference sequence). The CDR3, as DNA: TGTGCCAGCAGCCAAGATCAGAGAGGATCCTACAATGAGCAGTTCTTC. Amino acids: CASSQDQRGSYNEQFF.

The V gene is TRBV20-1, the J gene TRBJ2-3; 11 bases are shared with TRBD2. CDR3 length equals 16 residues. Unmatched junction bases numbered 7, after V lost 5 bases and J lost 0 bases. CDR1 and CDR2 from the germline V gene are DFQATT and SNEGSKA (reference sequence). The CDR3 nucleotides are TGCAGTGCTCCAATTCGGACTAGCGGGAGCACAGATACGCAGTATTTT. As protein: CSAPIRTSGSTDTQYF.

This clonotype turned up a few times. V usage is TRBV3-1 and J usage is TRBJ1-4; D unclear. The germline gives CDR1 LGHDT, CDR2 YNNKEL (reference sequence). V was pared by 0 bases and J by 0 bases, with 11 bases between. This CDR3 comprises 17 residues. CDR3 nucleotide sequence: TGTGCCAGCAGCCAAGAGGAGGACGGTGCAACTAATGAAAAACTGTTTTTT. Its translation: CASSQEEDGATNEKLFF.

This rearrangement joins TRBV7-9 to TRBJ2-2; D unresolved. The CDR3 runs to 14 residues. V was cut by 7 bases and J by 0 bases, with 9 bases left in between. Germline assignment: CDR1 SEHNR and CDR2 FQNEAQ (reference sequence). CDR3 in amino acids: CASIQSTNTGELFF. The DNA for the CDR3 is TGTGCCAGCATCCAATCTACGAACACCGGGGAGCTGTTTTTT.

The chain links TRBV11-2 to TRBJ1-2, with TRBD1 matching 7 bases. Germline V gene sequence: CDR1 SGHAT, CDR2 FQNNGV. CDR3 length equals 14 residues. The junction had 5 bases not matched to a gene; V was cut back by 0 bases and J by 7 bases. The CDR3 loop reads CASSLEGGDFGYTF. Written as DNA, the CDR3 is TGTGCCAGCAGCTTAGAAGGGGGCGATTTTGGCTACACCTTC.

A few counts support this clonotype. CDR3 nucleotide sequence: TGCAGTGCTAGACCCCTAGCGGGGGTCTCCTACGAGCAGTACTTC. Protein sequence: CSARPLAGVSYEQYF. The rearrangement uses TRBV20-1 and TRBJ2-7; 10 positions agree with TRBD2. Germline V lookup: CDR1 DFQATT, CDR2 SNEGSKA (reference sequence). The CDR3 extends over 15 amino acids. Unmatched junction bases numbered 4, after V lost 2 bases and J lost 0 bases.

Only a few counts were recorded for this clonotype. The chain carries TRBV27 and TRBJ2-5; 11 bases match TRBD1. The J call could be wrong; TRBJ2-7 is a better fit for the DNA end. This CDR3 has 16 residues. From germline, CDR1 is MNHEY and CDR2 SMNVEV (reference sequence). The CDR3 here is CASSSGGTGGTYEQYF. CDR3 nucleotide sequence: TGTGCCAGCAGTTCCGGAGGGACAGGGGGAACCTACGAGCAGTACTTC.

This clonotype was detected a few times. One end of the junction fails to match germline, which may point to a read error. The chain uses TRBV12-5 and TRBJ2-5, with a possible D match to TRBD1 (6 bases). The CDR3 has 15 amino acids. The V gene's germline CDR1 is LGHNT and CDR2 FRNRAP. For the CDR3, the DNA is TGTGCTAGTGGTTACGGACAGACCGTTGGGAATGAGCAGTTCTTT. Protein: CASGYGQTVGNEQFF.

The chain links TRBV29-1 to TRBJ2-7; TRBD1 or TRBD2 may be the D gene (5 bases each). The CDR3 loop spans 16 amino acids. Trimming took 0 bases from V and 7 from J, leaving 22 bases between them. Germline V gene sequence: CDR1 SQVTM, CDR2 ANQGSEA. The CDR3 here is CSVEDAAGRRQREQYF. CDR3 DNA sequence: TGCAGCGTTGAAGACGCGGCAGGGCGCAGACAGCGGGAGCAGTACTTC.

This clonotype has just a few counts. The chain has TRBV2 and TRBJ2-5; D is unclear. The J call may be in error: the DNA end matches TRBJ2-1 better. The CDR3 covers 15 residues. Looked up from germline, CDR1 is SNHLY and CDR2 is FYNNEI. The CDR3 nucleotides read TGTGCCAGCAGACCCGGCCCCAGCTACAATTATGAGCAGTTCTTC. This translates into CASRPGPSYNYEQFF.

This clonotype was observed many times. The chain carries TRBV10-3 and TRBJ2-1, with TRBD2 matching over 8 bases. V was clipped by 6 bases and J by 8 bases; unmatched bases: 9. This CDR3 contains 14 residues. Germline V lookup: CDR1 ENHRY, CDR2 SYGVKD. The CDR3 DNA sequence: TGTGCCATCAGCCCCCGGGAGGGAGGGGATGAGCAGTTCTTC. Its translation is CAISPREGGDEQFF.

V gene TRBV9 combines with J gene TRBJ2-2, with D possibly TRBD2 on 5 matching bases. The germline CDR1 and CDR2 sequences are SGDLS and YYNGEE. CDR3 size: 13 residues. With 0 bases removed from V and 7 bases from J, the gap between germline ends came to 7 bases. This CDR3 reads CASSVGRSGELFF. The CDR3 coding sequence is TGTGCCAGCAGCGTAGGGAGGAGCGGGGAGCTGTTTTTT. Drawing the rest from reference TRBV9 and TRBJ2-2, the complete variable domain is DSGVTQTPKHLITATGQRVTLRCSPRSGDLSVYWYQQSLDQGLQFLIQYYNGEERAKGNILERFSAQQFPDLHSELNLSSLELGDSALYFCASSVGRSGELFFGEGSRLTVL.

This clonotype turned up a few times. V usage is TRBV28 and J usage is TRBJ2-5, with D maybe TRBD2 (6 bases). Near its end, the DNA agrees better with TRBJ2-1, so the J call may be wrong. The CDR3 totals 16 residues. The germline CDR1 and CDR2 sequences are MDHEN and SYDVKM. As DNA, the CDR3 is TGTGCCAGCAGTTTATTCGGGGGACGTCGAGAAAATGAGCAGTTCTTC. It codes for CASSLFGGRRENEQFF.

The rearrangement uses TRBV6-4 and TRBJ1-1; D remains unclear. The CDR3 covers 15 residues. The germline gives CDR1 MRHNA, CDR2 SNTAGT. With 2 bases removed from V and 0 bases from J, the gap between germline ends came to 10 bases. CDR3 bases: TGTGCCAGCAGTGACAGGGAGATGATGAACACTGAAGCTTTCTTT. It specifies CASSDREMMNTEAFF.

The rearrangement links TRBV12-3 or TRBV12-4 to TRBJ1-2, with D unresolved. Trimming took off 5 bases at V and 3 bases at J, with 10 bases between the two ends. The CDR3 is made up of 13 amino acids. CDR3: CASSDERDYGYTF. The CDR3 DNA follows: TGTGCCAGCAGTGACGAACGGGACTATGGCTACACCTTC.

The V gene is TRBV5-1, the J gene TRBJ1-6; weak D call: TRBD1 (5 bases). Looked up from germline, CDR1 is SGHRS and CDR2 is YFSETQ. The CDR3 is made up of 17 amino acids. V lost 5 bases, J lost 0 bases, and 15 bases lay in between. Here the CDR3 reads CASRSGTWSSYNSPLHF. The CDR3 DNA sequence: TGCGCCAGCAGATCCGGGACGTGGAGCTCCTATAATTCACCCCTCCACTTT. The whole variable domain, remainder taken from reference TRBV5-1 and TRBJ1-6, is KAGVTQTPRYLIKTRGQQVTLSCSPISGHRSVSWYQQTPGQGLQFLFEYFSETQRNKGNFPGRFSGRQFSNSRSEMNVSTLELGDSALYLCASRSGTWSSYNSPLHFGNGTRLTVT.

There are a few counts of this clonotype. The V call is TRBV30, the J call TRBJ2-3, with D perhaps TRBD1 (6 bases). From germline, CDR1 is GTSNPN and CDR2 SVGIG (reference sequence). This CDR3 comprises 13 residues. Trimming removed 2 bases at V and 4 bases at J, with 10 bases between. The CDR3 coding sequence is TGTGCCTGGAGTATGGGGGCGTCAGATACGCAGTATTTT. Protein product: CAWSMGASDTQYF.

V and J are TRBV11-2 and TRBJ2-5, with a tentative D call TRBD1 (5 bases). The germline V gene encodes CDR1 SGHAT and CDR2 FQNNGV. V lost 1 base and J lost 0, with 12 bases in between. CDR3 length equals 16 residues. CDR3 region: CASSLVPAGNQETQYF. In DNA, the CDR3 is TGTGCCAGCAGCTTAGTACCAGCAGGGAACCAAGAGACCCAGTACTTC.

This clonotype was detected only a few times. V usage is TRBV28 and J usage is TRBJ1-1; TRBD1 matches at 8 bases. Germline V lookup: CDR1 MDHEN, CDR2 SYDVKM. The J segment lost 5 bases and the V segment lost 3 bases, leaving 5 bases of the junction unmatched. The CDR3 is made up of 14 amino acids. The CDR3 DNA reads TGTGCCAGCAGTTTTTTACAGGGGGGAACTGAAGCTTTCTTT. Translating it yields CASSFLQGGTEAFF.

This clonotype has only a few counts. The chain uses TRBV5-6 and TRBJ2-7; TRBD1 matches at 9 bases. Trimming took 2 bases from V and 2 from J; bases not matched to a gene: 5. CDR1 SGHDT and CDR2 YYEEEE come from the germline V gene. The CDR3 has 15 residues. The CDR3 region is CASSFSRTGAYEQYF. The DNA of the CDR3 is TGTGCCAGCAGCTTTTCCCGGACAGGGGCCTACGAGCAGTACTTC.

The sample holds one count of this clonotype. The gene calls are TRBV29-1 and TRBJ2-5, with TRBD2 matching over 7 bases. The end of the DNA aligns better with TRBJ2-7, so the J call may be wrong. The CDR3 totals 13 residues. Germline V gives CDR1 SQVTM, CDR2 ANQGSEA. The CDR3 loop is CSVLVAGLYEQYF. CDR3 DNA: TGCAGCGTTTTGGTAGCGGGTCTCTACGAGCAGTACTTC.